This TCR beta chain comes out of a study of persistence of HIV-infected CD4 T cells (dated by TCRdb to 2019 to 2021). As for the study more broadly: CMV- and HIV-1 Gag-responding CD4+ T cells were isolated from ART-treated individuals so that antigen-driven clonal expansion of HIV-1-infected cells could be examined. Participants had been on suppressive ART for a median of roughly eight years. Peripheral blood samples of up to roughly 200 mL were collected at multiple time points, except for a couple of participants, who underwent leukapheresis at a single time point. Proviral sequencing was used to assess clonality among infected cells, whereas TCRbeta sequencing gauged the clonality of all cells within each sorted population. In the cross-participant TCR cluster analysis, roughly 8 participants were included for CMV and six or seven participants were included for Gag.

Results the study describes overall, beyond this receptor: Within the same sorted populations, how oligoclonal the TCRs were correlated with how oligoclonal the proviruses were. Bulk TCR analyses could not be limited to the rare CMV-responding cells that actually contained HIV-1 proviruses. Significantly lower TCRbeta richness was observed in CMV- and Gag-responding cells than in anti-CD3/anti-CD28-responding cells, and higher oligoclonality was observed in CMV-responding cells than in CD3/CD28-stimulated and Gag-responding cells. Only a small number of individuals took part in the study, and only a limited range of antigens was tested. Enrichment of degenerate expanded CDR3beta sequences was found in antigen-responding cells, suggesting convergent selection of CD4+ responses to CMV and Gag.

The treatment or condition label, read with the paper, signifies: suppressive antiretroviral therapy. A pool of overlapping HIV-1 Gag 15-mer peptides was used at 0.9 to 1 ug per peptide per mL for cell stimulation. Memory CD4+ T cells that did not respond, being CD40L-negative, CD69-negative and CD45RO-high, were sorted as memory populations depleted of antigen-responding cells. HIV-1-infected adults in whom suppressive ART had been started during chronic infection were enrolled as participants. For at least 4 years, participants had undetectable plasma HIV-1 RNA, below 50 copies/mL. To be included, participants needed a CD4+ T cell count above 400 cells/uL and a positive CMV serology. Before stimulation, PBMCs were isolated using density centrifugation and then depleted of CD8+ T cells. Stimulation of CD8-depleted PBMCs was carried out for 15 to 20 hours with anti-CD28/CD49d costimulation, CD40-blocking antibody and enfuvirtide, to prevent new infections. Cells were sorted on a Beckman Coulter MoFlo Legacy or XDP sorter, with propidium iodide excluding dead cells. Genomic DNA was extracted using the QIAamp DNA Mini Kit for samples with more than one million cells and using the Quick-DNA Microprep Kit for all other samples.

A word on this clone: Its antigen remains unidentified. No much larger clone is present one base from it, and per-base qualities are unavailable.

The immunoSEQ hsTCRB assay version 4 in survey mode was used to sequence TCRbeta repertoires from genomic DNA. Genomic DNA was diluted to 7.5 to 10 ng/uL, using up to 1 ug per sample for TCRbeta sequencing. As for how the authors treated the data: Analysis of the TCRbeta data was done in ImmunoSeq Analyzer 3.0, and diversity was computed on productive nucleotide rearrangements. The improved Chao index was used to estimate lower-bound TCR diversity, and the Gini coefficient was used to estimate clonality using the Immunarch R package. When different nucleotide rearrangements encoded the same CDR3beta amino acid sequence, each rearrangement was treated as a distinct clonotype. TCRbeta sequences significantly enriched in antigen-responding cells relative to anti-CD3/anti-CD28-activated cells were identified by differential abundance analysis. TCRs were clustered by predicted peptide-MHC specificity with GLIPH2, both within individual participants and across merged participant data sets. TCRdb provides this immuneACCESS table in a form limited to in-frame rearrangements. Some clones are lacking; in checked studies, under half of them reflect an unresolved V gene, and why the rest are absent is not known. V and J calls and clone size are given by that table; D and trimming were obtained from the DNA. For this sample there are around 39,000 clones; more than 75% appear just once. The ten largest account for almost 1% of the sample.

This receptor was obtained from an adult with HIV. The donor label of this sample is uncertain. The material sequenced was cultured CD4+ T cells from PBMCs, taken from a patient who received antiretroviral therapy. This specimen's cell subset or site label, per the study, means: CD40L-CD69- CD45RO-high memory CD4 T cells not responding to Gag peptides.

The CDR3 reads CASSRDRAWPQHF. DNA sequence: TGTGCCAGCAGTCGGGACAGGGCTTGGCCCCAGCATTTT. The chain is made from TRBV12-3 or TRBV12-4 and TRBJ1-5; 9 central bases correspond to TRBD1. Germline trimming: 5 bases from V, 9 bases from J; junction bases outside gene matches: 5. From its cysteine to its phenylalanine, the CDR3 spans 13 amino acids. Solely the CDR3 DNA is kept, with 39 bases framed from the first base.